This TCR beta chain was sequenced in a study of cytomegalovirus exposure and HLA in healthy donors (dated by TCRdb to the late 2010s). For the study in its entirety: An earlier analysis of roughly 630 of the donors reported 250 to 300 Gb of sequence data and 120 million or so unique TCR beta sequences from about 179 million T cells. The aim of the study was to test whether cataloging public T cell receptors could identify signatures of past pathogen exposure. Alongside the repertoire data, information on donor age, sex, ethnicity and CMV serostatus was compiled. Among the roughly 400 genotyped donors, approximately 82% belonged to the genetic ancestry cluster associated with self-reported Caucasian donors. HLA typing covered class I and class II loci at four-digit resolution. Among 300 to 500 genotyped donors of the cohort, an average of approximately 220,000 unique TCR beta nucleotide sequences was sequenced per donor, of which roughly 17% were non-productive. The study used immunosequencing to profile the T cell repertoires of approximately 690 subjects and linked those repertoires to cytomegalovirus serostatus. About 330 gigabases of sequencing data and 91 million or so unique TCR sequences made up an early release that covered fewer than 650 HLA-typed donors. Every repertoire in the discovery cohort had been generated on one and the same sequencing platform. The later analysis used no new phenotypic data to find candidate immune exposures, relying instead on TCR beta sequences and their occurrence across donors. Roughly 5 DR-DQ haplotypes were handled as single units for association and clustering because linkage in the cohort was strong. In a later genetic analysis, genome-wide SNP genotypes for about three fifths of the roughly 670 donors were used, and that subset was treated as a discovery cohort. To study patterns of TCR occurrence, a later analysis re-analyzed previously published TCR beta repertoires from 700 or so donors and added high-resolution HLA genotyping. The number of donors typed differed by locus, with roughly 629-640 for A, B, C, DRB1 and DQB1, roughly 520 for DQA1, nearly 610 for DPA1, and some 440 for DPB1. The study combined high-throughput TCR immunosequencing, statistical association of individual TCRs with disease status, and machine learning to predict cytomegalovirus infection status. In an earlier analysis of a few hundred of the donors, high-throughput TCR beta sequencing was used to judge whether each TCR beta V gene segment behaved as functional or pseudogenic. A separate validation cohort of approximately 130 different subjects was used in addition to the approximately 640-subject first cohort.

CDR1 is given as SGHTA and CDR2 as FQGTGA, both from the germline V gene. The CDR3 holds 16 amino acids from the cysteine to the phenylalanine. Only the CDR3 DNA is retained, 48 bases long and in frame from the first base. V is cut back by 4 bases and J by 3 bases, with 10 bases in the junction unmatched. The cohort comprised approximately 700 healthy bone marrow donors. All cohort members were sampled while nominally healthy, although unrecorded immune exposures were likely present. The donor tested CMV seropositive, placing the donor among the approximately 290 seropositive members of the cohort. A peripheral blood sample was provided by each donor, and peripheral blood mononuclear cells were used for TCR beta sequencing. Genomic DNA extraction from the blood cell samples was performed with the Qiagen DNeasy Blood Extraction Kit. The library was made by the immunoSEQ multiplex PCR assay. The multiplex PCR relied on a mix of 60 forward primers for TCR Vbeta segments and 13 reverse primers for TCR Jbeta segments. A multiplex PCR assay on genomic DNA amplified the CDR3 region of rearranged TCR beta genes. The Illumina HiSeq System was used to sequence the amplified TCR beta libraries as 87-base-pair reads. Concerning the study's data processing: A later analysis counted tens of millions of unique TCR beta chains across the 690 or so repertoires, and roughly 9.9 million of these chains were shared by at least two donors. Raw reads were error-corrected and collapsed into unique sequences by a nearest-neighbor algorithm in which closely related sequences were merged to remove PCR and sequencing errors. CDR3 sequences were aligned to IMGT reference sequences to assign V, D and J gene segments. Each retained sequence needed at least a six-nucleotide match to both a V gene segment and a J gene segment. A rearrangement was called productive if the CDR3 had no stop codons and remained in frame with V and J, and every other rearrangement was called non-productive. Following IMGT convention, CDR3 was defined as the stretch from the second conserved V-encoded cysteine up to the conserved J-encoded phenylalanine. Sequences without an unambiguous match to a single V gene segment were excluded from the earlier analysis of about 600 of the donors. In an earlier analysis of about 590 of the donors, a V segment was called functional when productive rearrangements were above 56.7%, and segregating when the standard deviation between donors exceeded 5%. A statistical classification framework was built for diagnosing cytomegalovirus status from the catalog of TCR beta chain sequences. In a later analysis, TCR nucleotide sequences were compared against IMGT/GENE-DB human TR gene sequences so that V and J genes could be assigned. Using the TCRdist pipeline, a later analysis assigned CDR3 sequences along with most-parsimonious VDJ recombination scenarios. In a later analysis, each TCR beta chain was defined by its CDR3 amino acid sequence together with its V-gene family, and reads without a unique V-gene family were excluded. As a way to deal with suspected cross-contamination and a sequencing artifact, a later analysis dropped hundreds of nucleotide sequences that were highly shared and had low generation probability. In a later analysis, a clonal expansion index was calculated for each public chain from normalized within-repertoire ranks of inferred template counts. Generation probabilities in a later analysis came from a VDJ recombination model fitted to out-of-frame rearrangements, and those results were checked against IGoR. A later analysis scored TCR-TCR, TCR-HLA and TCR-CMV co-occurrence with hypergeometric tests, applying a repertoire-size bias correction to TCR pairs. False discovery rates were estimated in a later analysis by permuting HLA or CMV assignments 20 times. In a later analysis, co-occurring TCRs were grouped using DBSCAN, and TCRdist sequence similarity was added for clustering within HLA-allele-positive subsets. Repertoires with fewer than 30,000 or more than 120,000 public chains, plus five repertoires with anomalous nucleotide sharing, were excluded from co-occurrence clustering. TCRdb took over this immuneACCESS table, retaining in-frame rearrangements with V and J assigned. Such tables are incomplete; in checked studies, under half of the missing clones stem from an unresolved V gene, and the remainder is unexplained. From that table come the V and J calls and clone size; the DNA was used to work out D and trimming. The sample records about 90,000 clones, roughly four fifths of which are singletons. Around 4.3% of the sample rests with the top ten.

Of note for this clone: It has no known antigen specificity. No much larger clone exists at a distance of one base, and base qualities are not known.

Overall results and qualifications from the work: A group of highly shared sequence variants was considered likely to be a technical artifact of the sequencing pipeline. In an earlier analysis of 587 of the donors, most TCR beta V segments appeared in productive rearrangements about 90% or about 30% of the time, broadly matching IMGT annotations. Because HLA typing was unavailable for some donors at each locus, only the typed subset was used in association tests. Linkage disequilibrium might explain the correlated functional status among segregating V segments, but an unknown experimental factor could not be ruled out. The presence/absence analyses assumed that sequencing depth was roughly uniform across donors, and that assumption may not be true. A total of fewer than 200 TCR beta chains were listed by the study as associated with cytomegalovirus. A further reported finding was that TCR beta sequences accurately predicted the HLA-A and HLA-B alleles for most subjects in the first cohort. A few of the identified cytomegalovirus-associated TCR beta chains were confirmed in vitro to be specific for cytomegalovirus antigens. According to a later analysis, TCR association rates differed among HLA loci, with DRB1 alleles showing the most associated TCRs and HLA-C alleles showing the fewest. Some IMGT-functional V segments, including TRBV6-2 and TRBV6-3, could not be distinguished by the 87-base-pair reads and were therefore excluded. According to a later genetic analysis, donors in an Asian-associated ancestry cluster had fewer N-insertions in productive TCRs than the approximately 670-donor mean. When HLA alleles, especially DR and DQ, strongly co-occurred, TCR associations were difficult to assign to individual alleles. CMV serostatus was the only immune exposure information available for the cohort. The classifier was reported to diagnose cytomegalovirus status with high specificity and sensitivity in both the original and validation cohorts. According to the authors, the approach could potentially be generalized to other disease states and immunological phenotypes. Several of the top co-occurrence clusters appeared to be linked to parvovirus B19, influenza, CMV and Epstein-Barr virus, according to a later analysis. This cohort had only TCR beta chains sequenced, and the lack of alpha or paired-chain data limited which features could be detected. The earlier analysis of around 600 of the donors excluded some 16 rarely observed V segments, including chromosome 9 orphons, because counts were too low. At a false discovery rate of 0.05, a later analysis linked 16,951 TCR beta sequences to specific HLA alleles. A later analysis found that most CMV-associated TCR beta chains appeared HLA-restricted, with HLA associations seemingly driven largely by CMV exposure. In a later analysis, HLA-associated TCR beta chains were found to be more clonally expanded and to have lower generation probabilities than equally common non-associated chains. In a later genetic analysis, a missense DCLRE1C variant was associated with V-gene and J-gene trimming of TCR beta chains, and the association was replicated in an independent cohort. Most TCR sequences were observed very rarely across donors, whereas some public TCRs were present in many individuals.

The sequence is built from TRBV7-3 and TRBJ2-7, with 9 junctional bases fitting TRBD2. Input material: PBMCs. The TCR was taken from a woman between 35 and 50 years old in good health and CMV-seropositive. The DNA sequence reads TGTGCCAGCAGCTCAGGTCCACTGACTAGCGGCTACGAGCAGTACTTC. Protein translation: CASSSGPLTSGYEQYF.